This T cell receptor (beta chain) is from a study of regulatory T cells in long-lasting Graves disease. Noted time point: newly diagnosed GD, antithyroid drugs for less than 3 months. Construction of the TCR library relied on RNA isolated from PBMCs. The germline V and J ends were trimmed by 5 bases and 2 bases, with 16 bases remaining between them. The CDR3 has 16 amino acids. Germline assignment: CDR1 SEHNR and CDR2 FQNEAQ (reference sequence). In building TCR beta libraries, iRepertoire HTBI primers were used together with Arm-PCR of CDR3 regions. TCRdb used MiXCR to reprocess the multiplex PCR reads, holding one entry per CDR3 protein. The sample gives 350,000 to 500,000 distinct CDR3 sequences, 12% to 15% of which show up once; more than 15% is in the top ten. These data are also associated with another study on T cells in Graves' hyperthyroidism and ophthalmopathy.

This material consisted of peripheral blood mononuclear cells (PBMCs), taken at new diagnosis, from a patient treated with antithyroid drugs. The receptor was isolated from a woman aged 50 to 60 with Graves disease. This chain uses TRBV7-9 with TRBJ1-3; D is perhaps TRBD1 (5 bases). CDR3 amino acids: CASSPTGARAGNTIYF. The CDR3 DNA is TGTGCCAGCAGCCCAACGGGAGCCAGGGCTGGAAACACCATATATTTT.